This T cell receptor (beta chain) stems from a study of cytomegalovirus exposure and HLA in healthy donors. Whole-study results and caveats: It is likely that the observed cluster of highly shared sequence variants was a sequencing artifact.

Use of 60 Vbeta and 13 Jbeta primers characterized the PCR. Profiled with immunoSEQ multiplex PCR; TCRdb holds only in-frame clones, not every one. This table holds 180,000 or so clones, just under 80% found once. About this clone itself: Antigen unknown.

This clonotype was obtained from a woman aged 25 to 45 in good health and CMV-seronegative. Source material: PBMCs.

CDR3 in amino acids: CSVRQGAVTEAFF. The CDR3 nucleotides are TGCAGCGTCCGACAGGGGGCTGTAACTGAAGCTTTCTTT. The rearrangement uses TRBV29-1 and TRBJ1-1; 10 bases are a match to TRBD1. Germline lookup yields CDR1 SQVTM and CDR2 ANQGSEA. This CDR3 comprises 13 residues. Germline trimming cut 6 bases from V and 5 bases from J; bases unmatched to any gene: 6.